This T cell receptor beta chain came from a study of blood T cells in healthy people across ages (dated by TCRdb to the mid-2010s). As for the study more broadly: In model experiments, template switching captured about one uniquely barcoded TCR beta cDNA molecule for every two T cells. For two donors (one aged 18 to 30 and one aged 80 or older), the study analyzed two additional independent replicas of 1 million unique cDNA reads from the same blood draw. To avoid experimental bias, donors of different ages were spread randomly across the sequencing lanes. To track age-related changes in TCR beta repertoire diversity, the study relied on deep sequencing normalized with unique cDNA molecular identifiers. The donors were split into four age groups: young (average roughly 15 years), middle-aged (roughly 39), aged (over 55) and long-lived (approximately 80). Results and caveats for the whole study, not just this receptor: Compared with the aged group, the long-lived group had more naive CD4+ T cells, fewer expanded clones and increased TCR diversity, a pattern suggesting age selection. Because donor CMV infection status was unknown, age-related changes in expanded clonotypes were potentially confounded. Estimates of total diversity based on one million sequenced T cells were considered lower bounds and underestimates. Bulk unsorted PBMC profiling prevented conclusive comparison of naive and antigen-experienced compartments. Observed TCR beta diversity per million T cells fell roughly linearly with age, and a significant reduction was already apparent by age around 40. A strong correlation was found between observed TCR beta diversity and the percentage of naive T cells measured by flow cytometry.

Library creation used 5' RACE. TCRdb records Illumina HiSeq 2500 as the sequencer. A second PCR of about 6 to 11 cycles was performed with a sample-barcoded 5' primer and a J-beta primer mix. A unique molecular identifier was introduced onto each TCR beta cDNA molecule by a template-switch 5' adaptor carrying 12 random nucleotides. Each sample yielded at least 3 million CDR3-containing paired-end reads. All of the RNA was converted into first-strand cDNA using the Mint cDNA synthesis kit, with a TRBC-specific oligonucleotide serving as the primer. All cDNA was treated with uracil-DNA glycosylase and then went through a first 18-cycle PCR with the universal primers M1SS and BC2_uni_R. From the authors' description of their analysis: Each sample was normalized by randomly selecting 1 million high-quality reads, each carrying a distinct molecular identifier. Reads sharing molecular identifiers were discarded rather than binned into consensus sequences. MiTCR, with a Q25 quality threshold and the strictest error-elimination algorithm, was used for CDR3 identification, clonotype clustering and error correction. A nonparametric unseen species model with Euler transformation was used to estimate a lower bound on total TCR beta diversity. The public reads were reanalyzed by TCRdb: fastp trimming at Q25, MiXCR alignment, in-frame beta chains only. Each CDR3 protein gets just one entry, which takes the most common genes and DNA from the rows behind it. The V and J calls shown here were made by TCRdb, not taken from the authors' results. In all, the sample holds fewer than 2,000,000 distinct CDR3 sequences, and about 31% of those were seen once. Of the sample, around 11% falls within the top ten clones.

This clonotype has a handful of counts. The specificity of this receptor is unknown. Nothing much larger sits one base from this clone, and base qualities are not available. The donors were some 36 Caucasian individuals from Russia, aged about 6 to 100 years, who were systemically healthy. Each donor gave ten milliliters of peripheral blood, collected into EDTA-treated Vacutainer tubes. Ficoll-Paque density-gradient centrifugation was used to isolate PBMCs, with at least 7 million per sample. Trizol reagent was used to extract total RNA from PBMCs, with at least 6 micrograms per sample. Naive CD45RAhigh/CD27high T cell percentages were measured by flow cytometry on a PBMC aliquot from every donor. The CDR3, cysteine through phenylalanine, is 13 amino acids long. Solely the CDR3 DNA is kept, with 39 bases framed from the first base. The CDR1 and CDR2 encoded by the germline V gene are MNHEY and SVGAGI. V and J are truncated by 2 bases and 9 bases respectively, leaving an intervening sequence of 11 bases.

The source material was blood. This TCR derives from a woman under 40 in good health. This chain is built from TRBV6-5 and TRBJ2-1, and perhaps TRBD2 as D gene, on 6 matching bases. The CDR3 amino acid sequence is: CASSYGSGSEQFF. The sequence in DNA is TGTGCCAGCAGTTACGGGAGCGGGTCTGAGCAGTTCTTC.